The present T cell receptor (beta chain) was sequenced within a study of beta chain features in type 1 diabetes. Study-wide findings and caveats: VDJ junctions from type 1 diabetes patients carried fewer insertions and larger deletions. The study found moderately but significantly shorter TCRB CDR3s in all four CD4+ subsets of Type 1 diabetes patients. The study notes PCR might favor shorter templates equally in patients and controls.

Sequenced material consisted of expressed TCRB transcripts (all of the isolated RNA was reverse transcribed). TCRdb keeps only in-frame clones here, not all; method: immunoSEQ multiplex PCR. This table holds 600,000 to 750,000 clones, around 12% found once. With respect to this clone: No antigen is known for it.

Every single donor gave one heparinised blood draw, and these averaged approximately 110 mL. The receptor was derived from a man aged 25 to 40 with type 1 diabetes. Sequenced input: naive CD4+ T cells from blood.

As DNA, the CDR3 is TGTGCCAGCAGCCCAGGGACAGCTATGAAGCAGTTCTTC. Protein product: CASSPGTAMKQFF. The chain employs TRBV5-6 and TRBJ2-1; 7 bases agree with TRBD1. Germline loops: CDR1 SGHDT, CDR2 YYEEEE. This CDR3 is built from 13 residues. Trimming removed 4 bases from V and 11 bases from J; junction bases left unmatched: 9.